Listed below are T cell receptor beta chains from one sample, sequenced in a study of T-cell memory formation after mild COVID-19. TCRdb processed the 5' RACE reads anew with MiXCR; each CDR3 protein has one entry. The data contain 400,000 to 500,000 distinct CDR3 sequences, less than 25% of them seen just once; the ten biggest clones take up around 8.8%. The sample consisted of PBMCs or a T cell subset sorted from them (not recorded which). These receptors were taken from an adult woman who had mild COVID-19 (a few samples of this study predate the infection). Cell type and time point are not known. The CDR3 runs from the conserved cysteine through the conserved F or W. The D gene is left open where the match is weak. The size field is filled for only some rows; it gives once, few, many or a size class.

NA TRBD1 TRBJ2-2 TRBV5-1 TGCGCCAGCTCCCCCGGGACAGGGGTTAACACCGGGGAGCTGTTTTTT CASSPGTGVNTGELFF
NA TRBD2 TRBJ2-7 TRBV4-2 TGTGCCAGCAGCCAAGGGGGACTAGCGGGGGCTGCCTACGAGCAGTACTTC CASSQGGLAGAAYEQYF
few TRBD2 TRBJ2-7 TRBV4-3 TGCGCCAGCAGCCGCGGACTAGCGGAGGGGGGCGAGCAGTACTTC CASSRGLAEGGEQYF
few TRBD2 TRBJ2-7 TRBV4-2 TGTGCCAGCAGCCAAGTCACTAGCGGGTACGAGCAGTACTTC CASSQVTSGYEQYF
NA NA TRBJ2-7 TRBV9 TGTGCCAGCAGCGAAGGGGACGGACCCTACGAGCAGTACTTC CASSEGDGPYEQYF
many TRBD1 TRBJ2-1 TRBV7-2 TGTGCCAGCAGCTCCGACAGGGGCTCCTACAATGAGCAGTTCTTC CASSSDRGSYNEQFF
few NA TRBJ1-1 TRBV12-3/TRBV12-4 TGTGCCAGCAGTTTAGGGGCGATAGCTTTCTTT CASSLGAIAFF
NA NA TRBJ1-1 TRBV10-2 TGCGCCAGCAGTGAGGGGATCAACACTGAAGCTTTCTTT CASSEGINTEAFF
NA NA TRBJ1-1 TRBV27 TGTGCCAGCAGTTTATTCGGTCGAATGAACACTGAAGCTTTCTTT CASSLFGRMNTEAFF
many TRBD2 TRBJ2-1 TRBV3-1 TGTGCCAGCAGCCAAGGCGGGGGGGCCACAAATGAGCAGTTCTTC CASSQGGGATNEQFF
few NA TRBJ2-7 TRBV4-1 TGCGCCAGCAGCCAAGAATTGAGCGGGTTCTCCTACGAGCAGTACTTC CASSQELSGFSYEQYF
NA NA TRBJ1-2 TRBV10-3 TGTGCCATCAGTGAGAAGGACGCATCTAGTGGCTACACCTTC CAISEKDASSGYTF
once NA TRBJ1-2 TRBV6-1 TGTGCCAGCAGTGAAAGAGCGGTAAACTATGGCTACACCTTC CASSERAVNYGYTF
NA TRBD1 TRBJ2-7 TRBV15 TGTGCCACCAGCAGAGATCTTCAGGGGGTCTCCTACGAGCAGTACTTC CATSRDLQGVSYEQYF
few TRBD2 TRBJ2-1 TRBV20-1 TGCAGTGCCGTCCTACTAGCGGGAGGAAATTATGAGCAGTTCTTC CSAVLLAGGNYEQFF
few NA TRBJ1-5 TRBV7-9 TGTGCCAGCAGCTTACTAGCCCCGGGAGGCAATCAGCCCCAGCATTTT CASSLLAPGGNQPQHF
few NA TRBJ2-1 TRBV11-2 TGTTCCAGCAGCGATCCGGGACGCCTCAATGAGCAGTTCTTC CSSSDPGRLNEQFF
many NA TRBJ2-2 TRBV5-1 TGCGCCAGCAGCTACTACGGGAACACCGGGGAGCTGTTTTTT CASSYYGNTGELFF
few NA TRBJ2-4 TRBV6-5 TGTGCCAGCAGTTACAGGACCCGGGACATTCAGTACTTC CASSYRTRDIQYF
NA NA TRBJ2-7 TRBV2 TGTGCCAGCAGTGATGAGTTTCGAGGGTACGAGCAGTACTTC CASSDEFRGYEQYF
few NA TRBJ1-2 TRBV7-8 TGTGCCAGCAGCGGTGGGGATTATGGCTACACCTTC CASSGGDYGYTF
NA NA TRBJ1-6 TRBV28 TGTGCCAGCAGCCACAGGGTTAGCTCCTATAATTCACCCCTCCACTTT CASSHRVSSYNSPLHF
few NA TRBJ2-5 TRBV6-5 TGTGCCAGCAGTTACTCGAAGACCCCCTGGGGCGAGACCCAGTACTTC CASSYSKTPWGETQYF
few NA TRBJ2-2 TRBV29-1 TGCAGCGTTGGTGGGGAACTCGGCCGCACCGGGGAGCTGTTTTTT CSVGGELGRTGELFF
NA TRBD1 TRBJ2-1 TRBV9 TGTGCCAGCAGCGTTACAGGGGGCCCGGGCAATGAGCAGTTCTTC CASSVTGGPGNEQFF
few TRBD1 TRBJ2-5 TRBV7-7 TGTGCTAGCAGCTTAGGGGGCAGGGCAGAGACCCAGTACTTC CASSLGGRAETQYF
NA NA TRBJ2-1 TRBV7-2 TGTGCCAGCACCGACCCGTATACAGGGTATACTGTTCACAATGAGCAGTTCTTC CASTDPYTGYTVHNEQFF
once TRBD1 TRBJ1-4 TRBV18 TGTGCCAGCTCGGCCGGACAGGGTGGAAAACTGTTTTTT CASSAGQGGKLFF
NA NA TRBJ2-1 TRBV12-3/TRBV12-4 TGTGCCAGCAGTTCTCCTGGAACGGGCTCCTACAATGAGCAGTTCTTC CASSSPGTGSYNEQFF
NA TRBD1 TRBJ1-1 TRBV18 TGTGCCAGCTCACCCGCCGGGACAGGGGTACAGGACACTGAAGCTTTCTTT CASSPAGTGVQDTEAFF
NA NA TRBJ2-7 TRBV25-1 TGTGCCAGCAGTGAACGGACGGTATCCTACGAGCAGTACTTC CASSERTVSYEQYF
NA NA TRBJ1-4 TRBV2 TGTGCCAGCAGTGAATTGGGCCTGCGGAGTGAAAAACTGTTTTTT CASSELGLRSEKLFF
NA NA TRBJ2-1 TRBV19 TGTGCCAGTAGTATTAGGGGGGCAACTTCCAATGAGCAGTTCTTC CASSIRGATSNEQFF
NA NA TRBJ1-2 TRBV6-1 TGTGCCAGCAGTGCGACAGCTTCCTGGGCTAACTATGGCTACACCTTC CASSATASWANYGYTF
few TRBD1 TRBJ1-5 TRBV5-1 TGCGCCAGCAGCGCTGGGACAGCGGAAAGCAATCAGCCCCAGCATTTT CASSAGTAESNQPQHF
NA NA TRBJ2-1 TRBV5-1 TGCGCCAGCAGCTCCGGAGCGGGTCACAATGAGCAGTTCTTC CASSSGAGHNEQFF
many NA TRBJ1-4 TRBV7-2 TGTGCCAGCAGCTTAGCGGGGGCTGGTGAAAAACTGTTTTTT CASSLAGAGEKLFF
many NA TRBJ1-2 TRBV5-5 TGTGCCAGCAGCCATCTACAGGGCCCGCTCGCCTTC CASSHLQGPLAF
NA NA TRBJ2-2 TRBV5-5 TGTGCCAGCAGCCGAGGGGGGAACACCGGGGAGCTGTTTTTT CASSRGGNTGELFF
few TRBD1 TRBJ2-7 TRBV7-9 TGTGCCAGCAGCTTAGCTGACAGGGGGACCTACGAGCAGTACTTC CASSLADRGTYEQYF
NA TRBD1 TRBJ1-2 TRBV15 TGTGCCACCAGCAGAGATCGGACAGGCCTCTATGGCTACACCTTC CATSRDRTGLYGYTF
many NA TRBJ2-1 TRBV7-9 TGTGCCAGCAGTTCCACCGGGACAAAGCAGTTCTTC CASSSTGTKQFF
NA NA TRBJ2-1 TRBV7-9 TGTGCCAGCAGCCCCACGTCGACCTACAATGAGCAGTTCTTC CASSPTSTYNEQFF
NA NA TRBJ2-2 TRBV19 TGTGCCAGTAGCGTCAGTGTGAACACCGGGGAGCTGTTTTTT CASSVSVNTGELFF
once TRBD1 TRBJ2-5 TRBV5-1 TGCGCCAGCACCACAGGGGGACGGGAGACCCAGTACTTC CASTTGGRETQYF
NA NA TRBJ2-7 TRBV15 TGTGCCACCAGCAGAGATTGGGACAAGATTCACGAGCAGTACTTC CATSRDWDKIHEQYF
many NA TRBJ1-3 TRBV25-1 TGTGCCAGCAGTGGGGGGCTTGGAAACACCATATATTTT CASSGGLGNTIYF
NA NA TRBJ2-1 TRBV10-3 TGTGCCATCAAGGACGTCGACAATGAGCAGTTCTTC CAIKDVDNEQFF
few TRBD2 TRBJ2-5 TRBV4-1 TGCGCCAGCAGTCCTACGACTAGCGGGGGTGGGACCCAGTACTTC CASSPTTSGGGTQYF
NA TRBD1 TRBJ2-7 TRBV7-9 TGTGCCAGCAGCCTTCCTGAAGGACAGGACTACGAGCAGTACTTC CASSLPEGQDYEQYF
NA TRBD2 TRBJ2-7 TRBV7-9 TGTGCCAGCAGCTCCCGGGAGGTCGACTCCTACGAGCAGTACTTC CASSSREVDSYEQYF
NA NA TRBJ2-4 TRBV2 TGTGCCTCCCGCCAGGAGTGGGTAGCCAAAAACATTCAGTACTTC CASRQEWVAKNIQYF